One and the same sample provided the 7 T cell receptor beta chains below, sequenced in a study of human T cells and chemical hapten exposure. Each CDR3 protein gets one entry after TCRdb re-called the RACE reads with MiXCR. Among about 270,000 distinct CDR3 sequences listed, approximately 7.5% were seen once. Regarding time point: pre-sensitization, week 0. Indicated treatment: therapeutic diphenylcyclopropenone sensitization with weekly scalp DPC. This specimen was whole blood, taken in connection with sensitization to the hapten diphenylcyclopropenone (DPC). The receptors were gathered from a man aged 18 to 35 with alopecia areata. Some clones in this sample may be carry-over from other donors' samples.

This clonotype was seen a few times. CDR3 coding DNA: TGTGCCAGCAGCCAAGCGTCAGGAAAGGGGGACAATGAGCAGTTCTTC. It translates to CASSQASGKGDNEQFF. The V gene is TRBV4-2, the J gene TRBJ2-1; D is possibly TRBD1 (6 bases). The CDR3 is 16 amino acids. From germline, CDR1 is LGHNA and CDR2 YNFKEQ. V shed 1 base and J shed 5 bases, with 15 bases lying between them.

V and J are TRBV9 and TRBJ2-1; TRBD2 matches at 9 bases. The V segment lost 4 bases and the J segment 2 bases; nucleotides outside the gene matches: 10. Germline V gives CDR1 SGDLS, CDR2 YYNGEE. The length of the CDR3 is 17 residues. The CDR3 DNA reads as TGTGCCAGCAGCTTATACCTAGCGGGACCAACCTACAATGAGCAGTTCTTC. Its translation is CASSLYLAGPTYNEQFF.

This clonotype was seen repeatedly, ten times or more. The chain uses TRBV2 and TRBJ2-2; TRBD2 agrees at 9 bases. After removal of 8 bases from V and 5 bases from J, the junction contained 6 bases not matched to a gene. CDR1 and CDR2 from the germline V gene are SNHLY and FYNNEI. The CDR3 loop spans 14 amino acids. DNA for the CDR3: TGTGCCAGCTTGGAGCGGGGGGCGACCGGGGAGCTGTTTTTT. It specifies CASLERGATGELFF. Full variable domain (outside the CDR3, taken from reference TRBV2 and TRBJ2-2): EPEVTQTPSHQVTQMGQEVILRCVPISNHLYFYWYRQILGQKVEFLVSFYNNEISEKSEIFDDQFSVERPDGSNFTLKIRSTKLEDSAMYFCASLERGATGELFFGEGSRLTVL.

There are many counts of this clonotype. The V gene is TRBV6-5, the J gene TRBJ1-6; D gene uncertain. The CDR3 contains 14 residues. Germline assignment: CDR1 MNHEY and CDR2 SVGAGI. Trimming pared 0 bases from V and 8 bases from J, leaving 8 bases between. The CDR3 region is CASSYSTDDSPLHF. DNA for the CDR3: TGTGCCAGCAGTTACTCCACGGATGATTCACCCCTCCACTTT.

This clonotype has more than one count but fewer than ten. The chain combines TRBV14 with TRBJ2-1, with TRBD1 matching 8 bases. There are 17 residues in the CDR3. Trimming cost V 4 bases and J 3 bases; bases outside gene matches: 11. Germline V gene data show CDR1 as SGHDN and CDR2 as FVKESK. The CDR3 DNA is TGTGCCAGCAGCCCAAAAATAGACAGGGGCTACTACAATGAGCAGTTCTTC. Protein sequence: CASSPKIDRGYYNEQFF.

This clonotype occurred many times. The J gene is TRBJ2-7, the V gene TRBV6-2 or TRBV6-3; perhaps TRBD1 as D (6 bases). V shed 5 bases and J shed 6 bases, with 11 bases lying between them. There are 12 residues in the CDR3. Germline CDR1 and CDR2: MNHEY and SVGEGT. The CDR3 sequence is CASSIGTSEQYV. CDR3 DNA sequence: TGTGCCAGCAGTATAGGGACAAGCGAGCAGTACGTC.

The table lists this clonotype with a few counts. The chain carries TRBV9 and TRBJ2-5, with TRBD2 identical over 10 bases. The junction had 9 bases not matched to a gene; V was cut back by 4 bases and J by 9 bases. Germline loops: CDR1 SGDLS, CDR2 YYNGEE. The CDR3 spans 14 residues. The CDR3 here is CASSPQGLAIPQYF. For the CDR3, the DNA is TGTGCCAGCAGCCCTCAGGGACTAGCGATTCCCCAGTACTTC.